One sample yielded the 11 T cell receptor beta chains listed below, sequenced in a study of technical replicates of blood from a handful of donors. Assay: immunoSEQ multiplex PCR; the TCRdb copy retains only in-frame clones and omits some. The repertoire holds around 70,000 clones, with about 96% as singletons. Sample: T cells isolated from PBMCs. The receptors were gathered from a human donor in good health.

V and J are TRBV27 and TRBJ2-7; tentatively, D is TRBD1 (5 bases). Germline V gives CDR1 MNHEY, CDR2 SMNVEV (reference sequence). V lost 6 bases, J lost 6 bases, and 18 bases lay in between. The CDR3 is 14 amino acids. CDR3 sequence: CASRGQGLGLEQYF. The CDR3 DNA sequence: TGTGCCAGCAGAGGCCAGGGCTTGGGGCTCGAGCAGTACTTC.

A remark on this clone: At one end the junction does not follow the germline gene, possibly because of a read error. V is TRBV5-1 and J is TRBJ2-1; 12 nucleotides line up with TRBD1. Germline CDR1 and CDR2: SGHRS and YFSETQ. The CDR3 loop spans 15 amino acids. CDR3: CASRLGQGANGEQFF. The CDR3 DNA reads as TGCGCCAGCAGATTGGGACAGGGGGCTAATGGTGAGCAGTTCTTC.

This clone has only one observation. The gene calls are TRBV20-1 and TRBJ1-2; 7 positions agree with TRBD1. This CDR3 spans 11 amino acids. With V trimmed by 3 bases and J by 11 bases, 6 bases remained unmatched. Per germline, CDR1 DFQATT and CDR2 SNEGSKA (reference sequence). CDR3 amino acids: CSASGTAAYTF. The CDR3 DNA follows: TGCAGTGCTAGCGGGACAGCCGCTTACACCTTC.

The chain has TRBV28 and TRBJ1-1; no firm D call. This CDR3 has 11 residues. Trimming pared 4 bases from V and 4 bases from J, leaving 4 bases between. The germline V gene encodes CDR1 MDHEN and CDR2 SYDVKM. CDR3 region: CASSSSTEAFF. CDR3 in DNA: TGTGCCAGCAGTTCGTCCACTGAAGCTTTCTTT.

The J gene is TRBJ1-1, the V gene TRBV28; D unresolved. V lost 7 bases and J lost 0, with 9 bases in between. Germline values: CDR1 MDHEN, CDR2 SYDVKM. This CDR3 spans 13 amino acids. CDR3 in DNA: TGTGCCAGCATGAGGGAGGTGAACACTGAAGCTTTCTTT. Protein product: CASMREVNTEAFF.

The genes are TRBV4-1 and TRBJ1-1, with a tentative D call TRBD1 (5 bases). CDR3 length equals 16 residues. CDR1 is MGHRA, CDR2 YSYEKL, per germline. Between the trimmed V and J ends, which lost 0 bases and 5 bases, there was a span of 16 bases. The CDR3 protein is CASSQDSLRGKTEAFF. The CDR3 DNA sequence: TGCGCCAGCAGCCAAGACTCCCTCCGGGGGAAGACTGAAGCTTTCTTT.

DNA of the CDR3: TGTGCCAGCAGTTCAGGGAGCGGGAAGCAGTTCTTC. The encoded protein is CASSSGSGKQFF. The chain employs TRBV6-5 and TRBJ2-1; 7 bases agree with TRBD2. There are 12 residues in the CDR3. Trimming at V came to 4 bases and at J to 11 bases, leaving 5 bases not matched to a gene. The germline V gene encodes CDR1 MNHEY and CDR2 SVGAGI.

This chain joins TRBV29-1 and TRBJ2-1, with 13 positions matching TRBD2. CDR1 SQVTM and CDR2 ANQGSEA come from the germline V gene. The CDR3 loop spans 16 amino acids. Trimming removed 6 bases from V and 0 bases from J; junction bases left unmatched: 5. In DNA, the CDR3 is TGCAGCGTAGCGGGACTAGCGGGGAGCTCCTACAATGAGCAGTTCTTC. Protein sequence: CSVAGLAGSSYNEQFF.

The J gene is TRBJ1-5, the V gene TRBV2; 9 bases are shared with TRBD1. This CDR3 comprises 15 residues. Germline-derived CDR1 and CDR2 are SNHLY and FYNNEI. Trimming took 5 bases from V and 6 from J; bases not matched to a gene: 8. As DNA, the CDR3 is TGTGCCAGCAGTCTTAACAGGGGGCAGCTTCAGCCCCAGCATTTT. The encoded protein is CASSLNRGQLQPQHF.

This chain links TRBV30 with TRBJ2-7, with 7 bases identical to TRBD1. This CDR3 comprises 13 residues. Germline-derived CDR1 and CDR2 are GTSNPN and SVGIG (reference sequence). Unmatched junction bases numbered 7, after V lost 8 bases and J lost 0 bases. CDR3 region: CALQDRTSYEQYF. Here the CDR3 DNA reads TGTGCCCTCCAGGACAGGACCTCCTACGAGCAGTACTTC.

This chain connects TRBV27 to TRBJ1-1, with 7 bases that match TRBD1. Germline CDR1 is MNHEY and CDR2 is SMNVEV (reference sequence). V gave up 3 bases and J gave up 6 bases; unmatched junction bases: 4. This CDR3 is built from 13 residues. The CDR3 DNA sequence: TGTGCCAGCAGTTTCAGGGGGTGGGCTGAAGCTTTCTTT. It yields the protein CASSFRGWAEAFF.